The 7 T cell receptor beta chains in this list originate from one sample, sequenced in a study of shared clonotypes between healthy human individuals. Only in-frame clones appear in the TCRdb table, and some are missing; sequencing was by immunoSEQ multiplex PCR. The data hold nearly 1,000,000 clones, with 60% to 85% observed a single time. Material for sequencing was memory CD4+ T cells sorted from blood. The subset was: CD45RA-negative fraction. All receptors come from a young man in good health.

This clone has a single count. V is TRBV6-5 and J is TRBJ1-4; 9 nucleotides match TRBD1. Germline V gene sequence: CDR1 MNHEY, CDR2 SVGAGI. Unmatched junction bases numbered 9, after V lost 6 bases and J lost 7 bases. This CDR3 is built from 15 residues. CDR3 protein: CASRAWGQGGEKLFF. As DNA, the CDR3 is TGTGCCAGCAGGGCTTGGGGACAGGGAGGTGAAAAACTGTTTTTT.

The chain couples TRBV28 to TRBJ2-2; no clear D gene. CDR1 MDHEN and CDR2 SYDVKM come from the germline V gene. This CDR3 has 13 amino acids. Trimming took off 3 bases at V and 4 bases at J, with 6 bases between the two ends. CDR3: CASSFRTTGELFF. In DNA, the CDR3 is TGTGCCAGCAGTTTTCGTACCACCGGGGAGCTGTTTTTT.

The genes are TRBV29-1 and TRBJ2-2; possibly TRBD1 for D (6 bases). Germline V gene sequence: CDR1 SQVTM, CDR2 ANQGSEA. Trimming shortened V by 3 bases and J by 1 base, and 12 bases separated the two germline ends. CDR3 length: 15 residues. The CDR3: CSVETGPLNTGELFF. CDR3 bases: TGCAGCGTTGAGACAGGACCACTGAACACCGGGGAGCTGTTTTTT.

The DNA of the CDR3 is TGTGCCAGCAATTTCGGCTGGGCAGTCTCCTACGAGCAGTACTTC. Protein sequence: CASNFGWAVSYEQYF. V gene TRBV6-1 combines with J gene TRBJ2-7, with D uncertain. This CDR3 is 15 amino acids long. The V gene lost 7 bases and the J gene lost 0 bases, with 16 bases spanning the gap. Per germline, CDR1 MNHNS and CDR2 SASEGT.

V is TRBV2 and J is TRBJ2-3; D gene unclear. CDR1 SNHLY and CDR2 FYNNEI come from the germline V gene. Deletions cut 3 bases from V and 4 bases from J, with 5 bases between. There are 12 residues in the CDR3. The CDR3 is CASSEESDTQYF. CDR3 coding DNA: TGTGCCAGCAGTGAGGAGTCAGATACGCAGTATTTT.

The chain employs TRBV10-3 and TRBJ1-5; D gene ambiguous. The germline CDR1 and CDR2 sequences are ENHRY and SYGVKD. V was trimmed by 2 bases and J by 0 bases, leaving 5 bases between them. The CDR3 totals 14 residues. CDR3 protein: CAISEIRSNQPQHF. The CDR3 DNA reads as TGTGCCATCAGTGAGATACGTAGCAATCAGCCCCAGCATTTT.

The V and J genes are TRBV15 and TRBJ1-2; possibly TRBD1 for D (6 bases). Germline lookup yields CDR1 LNHNV and CDR2 YYDKDF (reference sequence). The CDR3 totals 15 residues. V lost 0 bases, J lost 2 bases, and 10 bases lay in between. CDR3 nucleotides: TGTGCCACCAGCAGAGATCGACAGGTGAACTATGGCTACACCTTC. Translation: CATSRDRQVNYGYTF. The variable domain in full, completed from reference TRBV15 and TRBJ1-2, reads DAMVIQNPRYQVTQFGKPVTLSCSQTLNHNVMYWYQQKSSQAPKLLFHYYDKDFNNEADTPDNFQSRRPNTSFCFLDIRSPGLGDTAMYLCATSRDRQVNYGYTFGSGTRLTVV.